This passage covers 27 T cell receptor beta chains from one sample sequenced in a study of blood T cell repertoires in COVID-19. Assay used: immunoSEQ multiplex PCR; TCRdb lists only in-frame clones, some missing. This table has just over 75,000 clones, roughly 89% appearing once. Sequenced input: peripheral blood. The receptors stem from a middle-aged man with acute or convalescent COVID-19.

The V call is TRBV5-4, the J call TRBJ1-3; 8 nucleotides line up with TRBD1. V was clipped by 4 bases and J by 4 bases; unmatched bases: 4. Germline-derived CDR1 and CDR2 are SGHNT and YYREEE (reference sequence). This CDR3 has 14 residues. The CDR3 reads CASSLTGAGNTIYF. The CDR3, as DNA: TGTGCCAGCAGCCTGACAGGGGCCGGAAACACCATATATTTT.

The rearrangement joins TRBV19 to TRBJ2-3; D gene uncertain. V was shortened by 9 bases and J by 2 bases, with 12 bases between the two germline ends. This CDR3 spans 13 amino acids. In germline, CDR1 is LNHDA, CDR2 SQIVND (reference sequence). CDR3 DNA: TGTGCCAGCAACTTGAAAAACACAGATACGCAGTATTTT. Translation: CASNLKNTDTQYF.

This rearrangement joins TRBV3-1 (or the pseudogene TRBV3-2) to TRBJ2-7, with D possibly being TRBD2 (5 bases). V shed 1 base and J shed 0 bases, with 10 bases lying between them. The CDR3 totals 15 residues. The germline V gene encodes CDR1 LGHDT and CDR2 YNNKEL (reference sequence). CDR3 coding DNA: TGTGCCAGCAGCCAAGTCAGCGGAAGCTCCTACGAGCAGTACTTC. It encodes CASSQVSGSSYEQYF.

The chain joins TRBV24-1 to TRBJ2-1; possibly TRBD1 for D (6 bases). Germline V gives CDR1 KGHDR, CDR2 SFDVKD. This CDR3 spans 12 amino acids. The V end was cut by 9 bases, the J end by 8 bases, with 13 bases between. This CDR3 is CATGDKVDEQFF. CDR3 coding DNA: TGTGCCACCGGGGACAAGGTTGATGAGCAGTTCTTC.

CDR3 amino acids: CASSVVGTGVYHTEAFF. In nucleotides, the CDR3 is TGTGCCAGCAGCGTAGTTGGGACAGGGGTATATCACACTGAAGCTTTCTTT. This chain connects TRBV9 to TRBJ1-1; TRBD1 aligns across 10 bases. V shed 0 bases, J shed 3 bases, and the junction held 8 bases outside the gene matches. The length of the CDR3 is 17 residues. CDR1 and CDR2 (germline): SGDLS, YYNGEE.

This chain uses TRBV18 with TRBJ1-1; the match to TRBD1 covers 7 bases. The CDR3 has 15 amino acids. J lost 3 bases, V lost 5 bases, and 9 bases had no gene match. In germline, CDR1 is KGHSH, CDR2 LQKENI. This chain's CDR3 is CASSGNRGKDTEAFF. The CDR3 DNA reads as TGTGCCAGCTCAGGTAACAGGGGAAAGGACACTGAAGCTTTCTTT.

The J gene is TRBJ1-2, the V gene TRBV6-7; TRBD1 matches 7 bases. TRBV6-7 is identified as an open reading frame with a role that is uncertain. This CDR3 contains 11 residues. Trimming at V came to 7 bases and at J to 6 bases, leaving 2 bases not matched to a gene. DNA of the CDR3: TGTGCCAGCACAGGGACAGATGGCTACACCTTC. This gives the protein CASTGTDGYTF.

This clone has a handful of counts. The rearrangement uses TRBV28 and TRBJ1-3; 7 bases agree with TRBD1. The V segment lost 2 bases and the J segment 4 bases; nucleotides outside the gene matches: 5. This CDR3 region has 15 residues. Germline CDR1 and CDR2: MDHEN and SYDVKM. The CDR3 sequence: CASSLSQGVGNTIYF. The CDR3 DNA follows: TGTGCCAGCAGTTTAAGTCAGGGGGTCGGAAACACCATATATTTT.

The V gene is TRBV12-3 or TRBV12-4, the J gene TRBJ2-2; the D gene is possibly TRBD1 (5 bases). The CDR3 totals 13 residues. V was trimmed by 6 bases and J by 6 bases, leaving 11 bases between them. The DNA of the CDR3 is TGTGCCAGCAGGCAGGGTTGGGCCGGGGAGCTGTTTTTT. Translation gives CASRQGWAGELFF.

The V call is TRBV7-8, the J call TRBJ1-6; D is unresolved. The V end lost 1 base, the J end lost 4 bases, and 8 bases lay between the germline ends. The CDR3 is made up of 15 amino acids. The germline V gene has CDR1 SGHVS and CDR2 FQNEAQ. CDR3 sequence (DNA): TGTGCCAGCAGCTTAGGCCAGACTTATAATTCACCCCTCCACTTT. Protein: CASSLGQTYNSPLHF. The full variable domain, rest sourced from reference TRBV7-8 and TRBJ1-6, is GAGVSQSPRYKVAKRGQDVALRCDPISGHVSLFWYQQALGQGPEFLTYFQNEAQLDKSGLPSDRFFAERPEGSVSTLKIQRTQQEDSAVYLCASSLGQTYNSPLHFGNGTRLTVT.

This chain connects TRBV5-1 to TRBJ2-3; D is possibly TRBD1 (6 bases). The V gene's germline CDR1 is SGHRS and CDR2 YFSETQ. Between the trimmed V and J ends, which lost 0 bases and 6 bases, there was a span of 14 bases. The CDR3 totals 15 residues. This CDR3 is CASSLADGGRDTQYF. In nucleotides, the CDR3 is TGCGCCAGCAGCTTGGCCGATGGGGGCCGGGATACGCAGTATTTT.

This clone was picked up a small number of times. This chain uses TRBV28 with TRBJ2-4, with TRBD2 matching 8 bases. The V gene's germline CDR1 is MDHEN and CDR2 SYDVKM. J gave up 0 bases and V 8 bases, and 0 bases lay outside the gene matches. The CDR3 is 13 residues long. In DNA, the CDR3 is TGTGCCAGCGCGGGGGGAGCCAAAAACATTCAGTACTTC. Translated: CASAGGAKNIQYF.

The chain employs TRBV6-4 and TRBJ2-1, with TRBD1 matching over 9 bases. The trim removed 6 bases at V and 9 bases at J, leaving 6 bases unmatched. CDR1 and CDR2 from the germline V gene are MRHNA and SNTAGT. The CDR3 sequence is 13 residues long. In DNA, the CDR3 is TGTGCCAGCAGCCGGGACAGGGAGAGTGAGCAGTTCTTC. It codes for CASSRDRESEQFF.

The chain employs TRBV19 and TRBJ2-1; D gene ambiguous. The germline gives CDR1 LNHDA, CDR2 SQIVND (reference sequence). This CDR3 region has 14 residues. The V end lost 3 bases, the J end lost 5 bases, and 11 bases lay between the germline ends. The CDR3 region is CASSIGSANNEQFF. CDR3 coding DNA: TGTGCCAGTAGTATTGGCAGCGCAAACAATGAGCAGTTCTTC. Filled out from reference TRBV19 and TRBJ2-1, the complete variable domain reads DGGITQSPKYLFRKEGQNVTLSCEQNLNHDAMYWYRQDPGQGLRLIYYSQIVNDFQKGDIAEGYSVSREKKESFPLTVTSAQKNPTAFYLCASSIGSANNEQFFGPGTRLTVL.

The gene calls are TRBV18 and TRBJ2-4, with a tentative D call TRBD1 (6 bases). Looked up from germline, CDR1 is KGHSH and CDR2 is LQKENI. V was pared by 0 bases and J by 3 bases, with 9 bases between. The CDR3 loop spans 15 amino acids. The CDR3 DNA reads as TGTGCCAGCTCACCACCAGGGGGTGACAAAAACATTCAGTACTTC. As protein: CASSPPGGDKNIQYF.

The J gene is TRBJ1-6, the V gene TRBV5-1, with a weak D call TRBD1 (5 bases). Germline assignment: CDR1 SGHRS and CDR2 YFSETQ. V gave up 4 bases and J gave up 7 bases, with 9 bases separating them. This CDR3 has 13 residues. The CDR3, as DNA: TGCGCCAGCAGCGTGGAGGGGAATTCACCCCTCCACTTT. Translating it yields CASSVEGNSPLHF.

A few counts support this clone. This chain connects TRBV11-2 to TRBJ2-1; no clear D gene. The V gene's germline CDR1 is SGHAT and CDR2 FQNNGV. The CDR3 spans 15 residues. Between the trimmed V and J ends, which lost 1 base and 5 bases, there was a span of 12 bases. CDR3 in amino acids: CASSLAPHGNNEQFF. The CDR3 nucleotides are TGTGCCAGCAGCTTAGCCCCCCACGGTAACAATGAGCAGTTCTTC. The full variable domain, its missing parts supplied by reference TRBV11-2 and TRBJ2-1, is EAGVAQSPRYKIIEKRQSVAFWCNPISGHATLYWYQQILGQGPKLLIQFQNNGVVDDSQLPKDRFSAERLKGVDSTLKIQPAKLEDSAVYLCASSLAPHGNNEQFFGPGTRLTVL.

This chain links TRBV5-1 with TRBJ1-1; 9 bases align to TRBD1. Germline-derived CDR1 and CDR2 are SGHRS and YFSETQ. The CDR3 runs to 16 residues. With V trimmed by 1 base and J by 1 base, 5 bases remained unmatched. The CDR3 nucleotides are TGCGCCAGCAGCTTGATAACAGGGGGCAGGAACACTGAAGCTTTCTTT. This sequence encodes CASSLITGGRNTEAFF.

The chain links TRBV18 to TRBJ2-5; 8 positions match TRBD1. Germline V gene sequence: CDR1 KGHSH, CDR2 LQKENI. The CDR3 is 15 amino acids. With 6 bases clipped from V and 5 bases from J, the junction kept 11 bases outside the gene matches. CDR3 in DNA: TGTGCCAGCTCGACCTCTGGACAGGGTTCGGAGACCCAGTACTTC. Translated, it gives CASSTSGQGSETQYF.

CDR3: CASKIQGARYGYTF. CDR3 nucleotide sequence: TGTGCCAGCAAAATACAGGGGGCGCGGTATGGCTACACCTTC. J is TRBJ1-2 and V is TRBV2; 9 bases are shared with TRBD1. J gave up 5 bases and V 7 bases, and 8 bases lay outside the gene matches. The CDR3 runs to 14 residues. The germline CDR1 and CDR2 sequences are SNHLY and FYNNEI.

The V and J genes are TRBV6-6 and TRBJ2-5; 8 nucleotides line up with TRBD1. With V trimmed by 7 bases and J by 5 bases, 9 bases remained unmatched. Germline CDR1 reads MNHNY; CDR2 reads SVGAGI (reference sequence). This CDR3 spans 14 amino acids. The CDR3: CASTEITGGETQYF. Written as DNA, the CDR3 is TGTGCCAGCACAGAAATAACAGGGGGGGAGACCCAGTACTTC.

J is TRBJ2-1 and V is TRBV5-1; the match to TRBD2 covers 7 bases. The CDR3 is made up of 13 amino acids. Germline V gene lookup returns CDR1 SGHRS and CDR2 YFSETQ. V lost 3 bases and J lost 6; bases outside the gene matches: 3. The CDR3 DNA sequence: TGCGCCAGCAGCTCTAGCGGTTTCAATGAGCAGTTCTTC. Amino acid sequence: CASSSSGFNEQFF.

There are a few counts of this clone. The CDR3 protein is CASSEGGQGQNIQYF. In DNA, the CDR3 is TGTGCCAGCAGTGAGGGAGGTCAGGGTCAGAACATTCAGTACTTC. The rearrangement joins TRBV25-1 to TRBJ2-4; possibly TRBD2 for D (6 bases). With 3 bases removed from V and 7 bases from J, the gap between germline ends came to 16 bases. Germline CDR1 and CDR2: MGHDK and SYGVNS. CDR3 length equals 15 residues. Using reference TRBV25-1 and TRBJ2-4 for the parts outside the CDR3, the full variable domain is EADIYQTPRYLVIGTGKKITLECSQTMGHDKMYWYQQDPGMELHLIHYSYGVNSTEKGDLSSESTVSRIRTEHFPLTLESARPSHTSQYLCASSEGGQGQNIQYFGAGTRLSVL.

This chain links TRBV10-2 with TRBJ2-3; 16 bases are a match to TRBD2. CDR1 and CDR2 from the germline V gene are WSHSY and SAAADI. The length of the CDR3 is 19 residues. V shed 6 bases, J shed 6 bases, and the junction held 15 bases outside the gene matches. CDR3 loop: CASRPVPGLAGGPRDTQYF. CDR3 nucleotide sequence: TGCGCCAGCAGGCCCGTCCCGGGACTAGCGGGAGGGCCAAGGGATACGCAGTATTTT.

The rearrangement joins TRBV5-1 to TRBJ2-5; 9 bases agree with TRBD2. J gave up 4 bases and V 1 base, and 5 bases lay outside the gene matches. CDR1 SGHRS and CDR2 YFSETQ come from the germline V gene. The CDR3 contains 15 residues. CDR3 residues: CASSLSSGGGETQYF. CDR3 DNA: TGCGCCAGCAGCTTGAGTAGCGGGGGCGGAGAGACCCAGTACTTC.

V and J are TRBV29-1 and TRBJ2-1; D is perhaps TRBD2 (5 bases). Germline lookup yields CDR1 SQVTM and CDR2 ANQGSEA. With 0 bases removed from V and 6 bases from J, the gap between germline ends came to 12 bases. The CDR3 covers 14 residues. DNA for the CDR3: TGCAGCGTTGAAGATGTTGGGAGCCTCAATGAGCAGTTCTTC. Translation: CSVEDVGSLNEQFF.

CDR3 coding DNA: TGTGCCAGCAGCTCCGGGACAGACTACGAGCAGTACTTC. This encodes CASSSGTDYEQYF. The genes are TRBV7-6 and TRBJ2-7; 7 bases are shared with TRBD1. Per the germline V gene, CDR1 is SGHVS and CDR2 is FNYEAQ. Losses at the gene ends were 4 bases for V and 3 bases for J; bases not matched to a gene: 3. CDR3 length: 13 amino acids.